Presented here are 26 T cell receptor beta chains from one specimen sequenced in a study of blood T cell repertoires in COVID-19. Assay used: immunoSEQ multiplex PCR; TCRdb lists only in-frame clones, some missing. This table holds 250,000 or so clones, 80% to 90% found once. Sequenced sample: peripheral blood. These receptors were taken from a middle-aged man with acute or convalescent COVID-19.

This chain uses TRBV5-1 with TRBJ1-1; perhaps TRBD1 as D (6 bases). The germline gives CDR1 SGHRS, CDR2 YFSETQ. Trimming cost V 4 bases and J 4 bases, with 11 bases left between them. The CDR3 sequence is 13 residues long. In DNA form, the CDR3 reads TGCGCCAGCAGCCCGCAGGGGAGCACTGAAGCTTTCTTT. This gives the protein CASSPQGSTEAFF.

This clone was seen repeatedly, ten times or more. For the CDR3, the DNA is TGTGCCAGCAGCCAAGATCCCAGGACTAGTCTCGACGAGCAGTACTTC. This sequence encodes CASSQDPRTSLDEQYF. The V and J genes are TRBV3-1 (or the pseudogene TRBV3-2) and TRBJ2-7; 7 bases agree with TRBD2. Germline V lookup: CDR1 LGHDT, CDR2 YNNKEL (reference sequence). The V segment lost 0 bases and the J segment 5 bases; nucleotides outside the gene matches: 10. The CDR3 runs to 16 residues.

V and J are TRBV7-9 and TRBJ2-1; TRBD2 aligns across 13 bases. Germline V gives CDR1 SEHNR, CDR2 FQNEAQ (reference sequence). This CDR3 is 15 amino acids long. The ends lost 3 bases at V and 8 bases at J; junction bases unmatched: 4. CDR3 DNA sequence: TGTGCCAGCAGCTTGGGGACTAGCGGGAATGATGAGCAGTTCTTC. Amino acids: CASSLGTSGNDEQFF.

CDR3 coding DNA: TGTGCCAGCAGCTTAGGATACCGGGACAGGGGACCCGATAGGACCTACAATGAGCAGTTCTTC. Protein: CASSLGYRDRGPDRTYNEQFF. This sequence joins TRBV7-8 and TRBJ2-1; 10 bases map to TRBD1. The V gene's germline CDR1 is SGHVS and CDR2 FQNEAQ. J lost 2 bases, V lost 1 base, and 17 bases had no gene match. This CDR3 contains 21 residues.

The chain links TRBV30 to TRBJ2-2, with TRBD2 as a possible D gene (5 bases). CDR3 length equals 13 residues. Per germline, CDR1 GTSNPN and CDR2 SVGIG (reference sequence). V was pared by 5 bases and J by 3 bases, with 10 bases between. CDR3 sequence: CAWASGHTGELFF. The CDR3 DNA sequence: TGTGCCTGGGCCAGCGGCCACACCGGGGAGCTGTTTTTT.

V and J are TRBV10-3 and TRBJ1-1; a possible D gene is TRBD1 (6 bases). V gave up 6 bases and J gave up 1 base, with 9 bases separating them. Germline V gene lookup returns CDR1 ENHRY and CDR2 SYGVKD. The CDR3 runs 13 residues. In DNA, the CDR3 is TGTGCCATCAGAATACAGGGGAACACTGAAGCTTTCTTT. Encoded protein: CAIRIQGNTEAFF.

The rearrangement uses TRBV15 and TRBJ2-1, with TRBD2 matching 9 bases. The CDR3 runs 16 residues. CDR1 and CDR2 from the germline V gene are LNHNV and YYDKDF (reference sequence). V lost 0 bases and J lost 7; bases outside the gene matches: 7. Here the CDR3 DNA reads TGTGCCACCAGCAGAGATAACAGCGGGAGGAGTAATGAGCAGTTCTTC. This gives the protein CATSRDNSGRSNEQFF.

CDR3 sequence (DNA): TGTGCCAGCAGCCCCGGACTGTATAATGAAAAACTGTTTTTT. Its translation: CASSPGLYNEKLFF. V gene TRBV5-8 combines with J gene TRBJ1-4; no definite D call. CDR3 length: 14 amino acids. Germline values: CDR1 SGHTS, CDR2 YDEGEE. The V end was cut by 4 bases, the J end by 4 bases, with 11 bases between.

The chain combines TRBV5-8 with TRBJ2-7, with 7 positions matching TRBD2. The V segment lost 1 base and the J segment 0 bases; nucleotides outside the gene matches: 1. The CDR3 contains 14 residues. Germline loops: CDR1 SGHTS, CDR2 YDEGEE. The CDR3 DNA reads as TGTGCCAGCAGCTTGAGCGGGGCCTCCTACGAGCAGTACTTC. This encodes CASSLSGASYEQYF.

This clone occurred once. The chain employs TRBV2 and TRBJ2-1; 12 bases are shared with TRBD2. Germline-derived CDR1 and CDR2 are SNHLY and FYNNEI. The CDR3 contains 15 residues. Unmatched junction bases numbered 5, after V lost 5 bases and J lost 6 bases. This chain's CDR3 is CASSYWTSGTNEQFF. The CDR3 DNA is TGTGCCAGCAGTTACTGGACTAGCGGGACCAATGAGCAGTTCTTC. Looking up the rest from reference TRBV2 and TRBJ2-1 gives the full variable domain: EPEVTQTPSHQVTQMGQEVILRCVPISNHLYFYWYRQILGQKVEFLVSFYNNEISEKSEIFDDQFSVERPDGSNFTLKIRSTKLEDSAMYFCASSYWTSGTNEQFFGPGTRLTVL.

The rearrangement joins TRBV6-5 to TRBJ1-2; weak D call: TRBD1 (5 bases). Trimming shortened V by 4 bases and J by 8 bases, and 14 bases separated the two germline ends. In germline, CDR1 is MNHEY, CDR2 SVGAGI. The CDR3 contains 13 residues. This CDR3 is CASSSTRGNGYTF. CDR3 DNA: TGTGCCAGCAGTTCCACAAGGGGCAACGGCTACACCTTC.

The rearrangement uses TRBV11-2 and TRBJ1-3; D call uncertain. CDR3 length: 17 amino acids. CDR1 SGHAT and CDR2 FQNNGV come from the germline V gene. V lost 3 bases and J 2 bases, leaving 17 bases between the germline ends. CDR3 region: CASSFVSVFEAGNTIYF. The CDR3 DNA is TGTGCCAGCAGCTTCGTAAGTGTCTTTGAGGCTGGAAACACCATATATTTT.

The chain joins TRBV30 to TRBJ2-1; 7 positions agree with TRBD2. CDR1 is GTSNPN, CDR2 SVGIG, per germline (reference sequence). CDR3 length: 15 amino acids. V gave up 0 bases and J gave up 8 bases; unmatched junction bases: 10. The CDR3 is CAWSVASGVPDEQFF. The CDR3 DNA follows: TGTGCCTGGAGTGTCGCTAGCGGAGTTCCGGATGAGCAGTTCTTC.

The chain carries TRBV27 and TRBJ2-7; a possible D gene is TRBD2 (6 bases). Germline V lookup: CDR1 MNHEY, CDR2 SMNVEV (reference sequence). Trimming cost V 7 bases and J 2 bases, with 12 bases left between them. The CDR3 spans 13 residues. CDR3 coding DNA: TGTGCCAGCAAAGATAGCGGCACCTACGAGCAGTACTTC. Residues: CASKDSGTYEQYF.

The chain combines TRBV10-3 with TRBJ1-3; D is uncertain. Germline values: CDR1 ENHRY, CDR2 SYGVKD. The CDR3 runs to 14 residues. Trimming shortened V by 11 bases and J by 0 bases, and 14 bases separated the two germline ends. The CDR3 protein is CAVGHSNSGNTIYF. DNA of the CDR3: TGTGCCGTAGGCCACAGCAACTCTGGAAACACCATATATTTT.

The sample holds many counts of this clone. The chain combines TRBV3-1 (or the pseudogene TRBV3-2) with TRBJ2-2; D gene uncertain. The germline V gene encodes CDR1 LGHDT and CDR2 YNNKEL (reference sequence). The germline V and J ends were trimmed by 7 bases and 6 bases, with 9 bases remaining between them. CDR3 length: 12 residues. Here the CDR3 DNA reads TGTGCCAGCATGGCCCTCCCCGGGGAGCTGTTTTTT. Amino acid sequence: CASMALPGELFF.

The chain joins TRBV6-5 to TRBJ2-2; D may be TRBD2 (5 bases). The CDR3 runs to 12 residues. Germline-derived CDR1 and CDR2 are MNHEY and SVGAGI. The ends were cut back, 5 bases at V and 5 bases at J, with 6 bases in the middle. The CDR3: CASSTRTGELFF. CDR3 DNA sequence: TGTGCCAGCAGTACTAGAACCGGGGAGCTGTTTTTT.

The chain links TRBV24-1 to TRBJ1-2; 9 nucleotides agree with TRBD1. The CDR3 runs 14 residues. Trimming cost V 4 bases and J 8 bases; bases outside gene matches: 7. CDR1 and CDR2 (germline): KGHDR, SFDVKD. The CDR3 nucleotides read TGTGCCACCAGTGACTCCGGGACAGGGCGCGGCTACACCTTC. Residues: CATSDSGTGRGYTF.

A few counts support this clone. The chain employs TRBV28 and TRBJ1-6; D is ambiguous. Germline-derived CDR1 and CDR2 are MDHEN and SYDVKM. CDR3 length equals 15 residues. Trimming took 3 bases from V and 4 from J, leaving 10 bases between them. The CDR3 bases are TGTGCCAGCAGTTTGGTTCAGGTTTATAATTCACCCCTCCACTTT. Residues: CASSLVQVYNSPLHF.

This chain joins TRBV28 and TRBJ2-1, with TRBD2 identical over 11 bases. CDR1 MDHEN and CDR2 SYDVKM come from the germline V gene. V dropped 6 bases and J dropped 9; count of bases not matched to a gene: 7. The CDR3 spans 14 residues. The CDR3 is CASRASGRFGEQFF. The DNA of the CDR3 is TGTGCCAGCAGGGCTAGCGGGAGGTTTGGTGAGCAGTTCTTC.

J is TRBJ2-2 and V is TRBV2; weak D call: TRBD1 (5 bases). The germline V gene has CDR1 SNHLY and CDR2 FYNNEI. Trimming pared 2 bases from V and 0 bases from J, leaving 7 bases between. CDR3 length: 15 amino acids. The CDR3 DNA sequence: TGTGCCAGCAGTGAACAGGGATCGAACACCGGGGAGCTGTTTTTT. This translates into CASSEQGSNTGELFF.

The CDR3 is CASSFEGRSNQPQHF. The CDR3 DNA sequence: TGTGCCAGCAGCTTCGAGGGTAGGAGCAATCAGCCCCAGCATTTT. The rearrangement uses TRBV7-9 and TRBJ1-5; unclear D gene. Germline CDR1 SEHNR, CDR2 FQNEAQ (reference sequence). The V and J ends lost 3 bases and 1 base respectively, with 10 bases between them. The CDR3 extends over 15 amino acids.

The CDR3 nucleotides are TGTGCCAGCAGTTCAACCGGGACAGATTATCAGCCCCAGCATTTT. The encoded protein is CASSSTGTDYQPQHF. The chain is built from TRBV27 and TRBJ1-5, with 7 bases matching TRBD1. Germline assignment: CDR1 MNHEY and CDR2 SMNVEV (reference sequence). The CDR3 sequence is 15 residues long. After removal of 4 bases from V and 5 bases from J, the junction contained 8 bases not matched to a gene.

This clone was counted a few times. The genes are TRBV7-8 and TRBJ2-7, with 10 bases aligning to TRBD1. The V and J ends lost 5 bases and 3 bases, in that order; junction bases with no gene match: 10. The CDR3 runs 16 residues. The germline gives CDR1 SGHVS, CDR2 FQNEAQ. CDR3 DNA: TGTGCCAGCAGCGCAAAGTCCGGGACAGGGGTCTACGAGCAGTACTTC. The encoded protein is CASSAKSGTGVYEQYF.

There are a few counts of this clone. The chain is built from TRBV3-1 (or the pseudogene TRBV3-2) and TRBJ1-2; no definite D call. The germline gives CDR1 LGHDT, CDR2 YNNKEL (reference sequence). CDR3 length equals 17 residues. The V end lost 1 base, the J end lost 6 bases, and 21 bases lay between the germline ends. CDR3 in amino acids: CASSQVLSGRLTNGYTF. The CDR3 coding sequence is TGTGCCAGCAGCCAAGTCCTGTCGGGAAGATTGACGAATGGCTACACCTTC.

The count of this clone is one. J is TRBJ2-1 and V is TRBV29-1, with TRBD2 identical over 7 bases. Germline V lookup: CDR1 SQVTM, CDR2 ANQGSEA. The CDR3 is 14 residues long. The V segment lost 3 bases and the J segment 0 bases; nucleotides outside the gene matches: 2. CDR3 sequence: CSVDRGSSYNEQFF. CDR3 bases: TGCAGCGTTGATCGCGGGAGCTCCTACAATGAGCAGTTCTTC.